The clone carrying this TCR beta chain has just a few counts. Its antigen is not identified. The sequenced template was RNA, covering the TCR beta CDR3 region. The library came from an HTBI-primed first-round RT-PCR and a second-round multiplex PCR. One entry per CDR3 protein, called by TCRdb with MiXCR from the multiplex PCR reads. The profile shows 650,000 to 900,000 distinct CDR3 sequences, 40% of them singletons. This sample stems from a study of Graves' ophthalmopathy and Graves' hyperthyroidism. Whole-study results and caveats: In separating ophthalmopathy from stable hyperthyroidism, a 13-signature model achieved nearly 90% sensitivity and 81.08% specificity.

V lost 6 bases and J lost 5, with 13 bases in between. This CDR3 is built from 14 residues. CDR1 KGHDR and CDR2 SFDVKD come from the germline V gene. The TCR was taken from an adult man with Graves' ophthalmopathy. Sequences were obtained from peripheral blood. The chain links TRBV24-1 to TRBJ1-5; TRBD1 might be the D (6 bases). CDR3 amino acids: CATSFGQGYQPQHF. As DNA, the CDR3 is TGTGCCACCAGTTTCGGTCAGGGGTATCAGCCCCAGCATTTT.